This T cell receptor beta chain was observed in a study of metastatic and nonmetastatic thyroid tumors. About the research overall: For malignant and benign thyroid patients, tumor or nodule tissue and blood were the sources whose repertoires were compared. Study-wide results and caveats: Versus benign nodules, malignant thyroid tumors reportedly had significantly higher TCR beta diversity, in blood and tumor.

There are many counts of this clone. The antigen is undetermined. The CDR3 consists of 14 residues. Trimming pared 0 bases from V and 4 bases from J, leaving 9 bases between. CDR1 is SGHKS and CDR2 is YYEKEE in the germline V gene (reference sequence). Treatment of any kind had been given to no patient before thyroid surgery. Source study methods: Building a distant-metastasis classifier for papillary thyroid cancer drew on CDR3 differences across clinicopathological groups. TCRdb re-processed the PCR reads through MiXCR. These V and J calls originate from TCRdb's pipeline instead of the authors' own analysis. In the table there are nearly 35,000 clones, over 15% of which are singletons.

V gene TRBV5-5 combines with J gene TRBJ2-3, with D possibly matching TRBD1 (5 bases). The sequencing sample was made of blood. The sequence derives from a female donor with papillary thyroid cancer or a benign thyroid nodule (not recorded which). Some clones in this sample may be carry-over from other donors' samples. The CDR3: CASSLEWGADTQYF. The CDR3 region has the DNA TGTGCCAGCAGCTTGGAGTGGGGCGCAGATACGCAGTATTTT.